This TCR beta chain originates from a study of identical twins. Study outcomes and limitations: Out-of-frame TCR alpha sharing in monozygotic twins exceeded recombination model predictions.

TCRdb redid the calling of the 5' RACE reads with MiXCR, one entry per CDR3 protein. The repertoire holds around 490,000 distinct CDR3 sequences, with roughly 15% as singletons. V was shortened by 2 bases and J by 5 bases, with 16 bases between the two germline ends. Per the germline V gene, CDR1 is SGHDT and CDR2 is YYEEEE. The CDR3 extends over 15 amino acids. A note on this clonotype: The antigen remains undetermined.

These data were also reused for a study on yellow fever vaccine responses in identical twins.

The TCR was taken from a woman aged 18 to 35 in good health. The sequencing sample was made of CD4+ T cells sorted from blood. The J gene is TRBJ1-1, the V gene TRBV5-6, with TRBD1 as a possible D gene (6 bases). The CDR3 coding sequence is TGTGCCAGCAGCTTTAGACAGGTTGGCCATACTGAAGCTTTCTTT. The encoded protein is CASSFRQVGHTEAFF. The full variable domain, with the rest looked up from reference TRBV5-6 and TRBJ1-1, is DAGVTQSPTHLIKTRGQQVTLRCSPKSGHDTVSWYQQALGQGPQFIFQYYEEEERQRGNFPDRFSGHQFPNYSSELNVNALLLGDSALYLCASSFRQVGHTEAFFGQGTRLTVV.